Presented here are 9 T cell receptor beta chains from one specimen sequenced in a study of shared clonotypes between healthy human individuals. CD45RO-negative, CCR7-selected cells formed the naive CD8 fraction, which excluded terminally differentiated effector memory CD45RA+ cells. Clones were read by immunoSEQ multiplex PCR, and TCRdb kept only the in-frame ones, dropping some. Counted here are 2 million to 2.5 million clones, just under 95% occurring once; the ten biggest clones make up around 1.1%. Material: naive CD8+ T cells sorted from blood. The source of these receptors is a young man in good health.

The V call is TRBV7-9, the J call TRBJ2-3; tentatively, D is TRBD1 (6 bases). This CDR3 region has 17 residues. From germline, CDR1 is SEHNR and CDR2 FQNEAQ (reference sequence). Trimming removed 2 bases at V and 2 bases at J, with 17 bases between. The CDR3: CASSLPTEGVDTDTQYF. The CDR3 DNA reads TGTGCCAGCAGCTTACCCACAGAGGGGGTTGACACAGATACGCAGTATTTT.

This chain links TRBV2 with TRBJ1-1; the D gene is possibly TRBD1 (5 bases). Trimming removed 11 bases from V and 6 bases from J, with 19 bases in between. Per the germline V gene, CDR1 is SNHLY and CDR2 is FYNNEI. The CDR3 sequence is 13 residues long. CDR3 region: CALSPGGTSEAFF. CDR3 coding DNA: TGTGCCCTATCGCCGGGGGGAACCTCTGAAGCTTTCTTT.

CDR3 sequence: CASSLGLFEQFF. The CDR3 region has the DNA TGTGCCAGCAGCTTAGGCCTCTTTGAGCAGTTCTTC. V is TRBV13 and J is TRBJ2-1; unclear D gene. Germline lookup yields CDR1 PRHDT and CDR2 FYEKMQ (reference sequence). There are 12 residues in the CDR3. The V gene lost 0 bases and the J gene lost 9 bases, with 6 bases spanning the gap.

This rearrangement joins TRBV29-1 to TRBJ1-4; D is perhaps TRBD1 (6 bases). V was pared by 4 bases and J by 14 bases, with 20 bases between. The CDR3 length is 13 residues. Germline CDR1 SQVTM, CDR2 ANQGSEA. Here the CDR3 DNA reads TGCAGCGTTGGGGACAATTTAATGAGTAGGCTGTTTTTT. Its protein product is CSVGDNLMSRLFF. Variable domain in full (rest from reference TRBV29-1 and TRBJ1-4): SAVISQKPSRDICQRGTSLTIQCQVDSQVTMMFWYRQQPGQSLTLIATANQGSEATYESGFVIDKFPISRPNLTFSTLTVSNMSPEDSSIYLCSVGDNLMSRLFFGSGTQLSVL.

The chain carries TRBV13 and TRBJ1-1; no definite D call. CDR3 size: 15 residues. Germline assignment: CDR1 PRHDT and CDR2 FYEKMQ (reference sequence). Trimming pared 0 bases from V and 6 bases from J, leaving 14 bases between. The CDR3 is CASSLGGPLGSEAFF. The CDR3 nucleotides are TGTGCCAGCAGCTTAGGTGGACCCTTAGGATCTGAAGCTTTCTTT.

Points on this clone: Different DNA sequences within this sample yield the same CDR3. V is TRBV7-9 and J is TRBJ2-5; TRBD2 is a possible D gene (6 bases). The CDR3 is 13 residues long. Deletions cut 5 bases from V and 5 bases from J, with 12 bases between. Germline values: CDR1 SEHNR, CDR2 FQNEAQ (reference sequence). CDR3 in amino acids: CASSPEGGETQYF. CDR3 bases: TGTGCCAGCAGCCCGGAGGGTGGGGAGACCCAGTACTTC.

Concerning this clone: Other DNA sequences in the sample encode the same CDR3. This chain uses TRBV27 with TRBJ2-7; the match to TRBD1 covers 7 bases. V shed 6 bases, J shed 3 bases, and the junction held 8 bases outside the gene matches. Germline CDR1 and CDR2: MNHEY and SMNVEV (reference sequence). The CDR3 is made up of 14 amino acids. In DNA, the CDR3 is TGTGCCAGCAGCCCTACCGGGACAGTCTACGAGCAGTACTTC. This gives the protein CASSPTGTVYEQYF.

The chain's CDR3 is CASSHWFSFEDTQYF. In DNA form, the CDR3 reads TGTGCCAGCAGCCATTGGTTTAGTTTTGAAGATACGCAGTATTTT. This rearrangement joins TRBV14 to TRBJ2-3, with no clear D. The germline CDR1 and CDR2 sequences are SGHDN and FVKESK. This CDR3 region has 15 residues. Deletions cut 3 bases from V and 5 bases from J, with 15 bases between.

The V call is TRBV5-5, the J call TRBJ2-7, with D perhaps matching TRBD1 (5 bases). Germline CDR1 is SGHKS and CDR2 is YYEKEE (reference sequence). V was clipped by 2 bases and J by 3 bases, with 9 bases between them. This CDR3 spans 13 amino acids. CDR3 residues: CASSFQGDYEQYF. The DNA for the CDR3 is TGTGCCAGCAGCTTTCAAGGGGACTACGAGCAGTACTTC.